The 19 T cell receptor beta chains given below trace back to one sample, sequenced in a study of type 1 regulatory T cells. Antigens for these TCRs are unknown. In TCRdb, the reads were re-called with MiXCR into one record per CDR3 protein. The sample contains about 68,000 distinct CDR3 sequences, nearly 65% of which appear only once. Source material: cultured T cells, either the whole culture or a sorted T cell fraction (not recorded which). Subset defined: Tr1-enriched cell product generated in vitro against host alloantigens. These receptors were collected from a human donor in good health.

The rearrangement joins TRBV20-1 to TRBJ1-2; TRBD1 matches 7 bases. This CDR3 region has 12 residues. Germline V gives CDR1 DFQATT, CDR2 SNEGSKA (reference sequence). V gave up 5 bases and J gave up 4 bases; unmatched junction bases: 4. The CDR3 bases are TGCAGTGCTGATCCAGGGGGCTATGGCTACACCTTC. Its protein product is CSADPGGYGYTF.

This chain connects TRBV7-9 to TRBJ2-2; 7 positions agree with TRBD2. The CDR3 has 16 amino acids. V was clipped by 6 bases and J by 1 base; unmatched bases: 8. CDR1 and CDR2 from the germline V gene are SEHNR and FQNEAQ (reference sequence). The CDR3 here is CASRRASGGNTGELFF. The CDR3 DNA follows: TGTGCCAGCAGGAGGGCTAGCGGAGGGAACACCGGGGAGCTGTTTTTT.

V usage is TRBV20-1 and J usage is TRBJ2-7; D is ambiguous. The CDR3 extends over 15 amino acids. V lost 0 bases, J lost 4 bases, and 16 bases lay in between. Germline CDR1 is DFQATT and CDR2 is SNEGSKA (reference sequence). The CDR3 sequence: CSARDPSQTKYEQYF. In DNA, the CDR3 is TGCAGTGCTAGAGACCCTTCACAAACAAAGTACGAGCAGTACTTC.

This clonotype has only a few counts. The gene calls are TRBV11-3 and TRBJ2-7; TRBD2 is a possible D gene (6 bases). CDR1 and CDR2 (germline): SGHNT, YENEEA. V was trimmed by 1 base and J by 7 bases, leaving 11 bases between them. The CDR3 is made up of 13 amino acids. CDR3: CASSLAGSGEQYF. In DNA, the CDR3 is TGTGCCAGCAGCTTAGCCGGGAGTGGAGAGCAGTACTTC.

This rearrangement joins TRBV30 to TRBJ2-7; the D gene could be TRBD1 or TRBD2 (6 bases each). There are 14 residues in the CDR3. From germline, CDR1 is GTSNPN and CDR2 SVGIG (reference sequence). Trimming removed 1 base from V and 4 bases from J, with 14 bases in between. The CDR3 nucleotides are TGTGCCTGGAGTGGCCGGGGGCAATTGTACGAGCAGTACTTC. Its protein product is CAWSGRGQLYEQYF.

In its sample, this clonotype was seen a few times. The chain uses TRBV5-1 and TRBJ2-2; TRBD2 aligns across 10 bases. CDR3 length equals 16 residues. Germline lookup yields CDR1 SGHRS and CDR2 YFSETQ. Germline trimming cut 1 base from V and 5 bases from J; bases unmatched to any gene: 5. The CDR3: CASSLWSSGSTGELFF. CDR3 coding DNA: TGCGCCAGCAGCTTGTGGTCTAGCGGGAGTACCGGGGAGCTGTTTTTT.

This chain joins TRBV5-1 and TRBJ2-3; tentatively, D is TRBD2 (6 bases). Per germline, CDR1 SGHRS and CDR2 YFSETQ. With 2 bases removed from V and 2 bases from J, the gap between germline ends came to 15 bases. This CDR3 is 16 amino acids long. The CDR3 sequence is CASSLASGLTTDTQYF. Written as DNA, the CDR3 is TGCGCCAGCAGCTTAGCATCGGGACTTACCACAGATACGCAGTATTTT.

The chain recombines TRBV20-1 with TRBJ2-1; 12 bases align to TRBD2. V was clipped by 5 bases and J by 8 bases; unmatched bases: 10. The CDR3 runs to 15 residues. Germline V gene lookup returns CDR1 DFQATT and CDR2 SNEGSKA (reference sequence). This CDR3 is CSAGGLAGSVDEQFF. CDR3 in DNA: TGCAGTGCTGGCGGACTAGCGGGAAGTGTAGATGAGCAGTTCTTC.

V and J are TRBV20-1 and TRBJ2-5; 7 bases line up with TRBD2. J lost 3 bases, V lost 0 bases, and 10 bases had no gene match. The germline V gene encodes CDR1 DFQATT and CDR2 SNEGSKA (reference sequence). CDR3 length: 16 residues. CDR3 DNA: TGCAGTGCTAGAGATCCATTAACTAGCGAGAAAGAGACCCAGTACTTC. It translates to CSARDPLTSEKETQYF.

The J gene is TRBJ2-7, the V gene TRBV20-1, with D perhaps matching TRBD2 (6 bases). The V and J ends lost 6 bases and 0 bases respectively, with 18 bases between them. Germline values: CDR1 DFQATT, CDR2 SNEGSKA (reference sequence). The CDR3 runs 15 residues. CDR3 sequence reads: CSASSERKSSYEQYF. The CDR3 region has the DNA TGCAGTGCCTCTAGCGAGAGGAAGAGCTCCTACGAGCAGTACTTC.

The chain employs TRBV5-6 and TRBJ2-7, with TRBD2 identical over 10 bases. V lost 0 bases to trimming and J lost 6 bases; unmatched junction nucleotides: 6. The CDR3 loop spans 15 amino acids. Germline V gene sequence: CDR1 SGHDT, CDR2 YYEEEE. CDR3 protein: CASSLELAGLGEQYF. The CDR3 region has the DNA TGTGCCAGCAGCTTGGAACTAGCGGGATTAGGCGAGCAGTACTTC.

J is TRBJ2-7 and V is TRBV6-1; 10 nucleotides agree with TRBD1. Per germline, CDR1 MNHNS and CDR2 SASEGT. The CDR3 is 13 residues long. The V segment lost 9 bases and the J segment 3 bases; nucleotides outside the gene matches: 5. DNA of the CDR3: TGTGCCAGTCGGACAGGGGGGATCTACGAGCAGTACTTC. Translation gives CASRTGGIYEQYF.

The chain is built from TRBV7-2 and TRBJ2-3, with D possibly matching TRBD2 (6 bases). V gave up 2 bases and J gave up 1 base, with 16 bases separating them. The germline V gene encodes CDR1 SGHTA and CDR2 FQGNSA. The length of the CDR3 is 17 residues. CDR3 region: CASSLSGGNWGTDTQYF. The CDR3 nucleotides read TGTGCCAGCAGCTTATCGGGCGGGAATTGGGGCACAGATACGCAGTATTTT.

This clonotype was seen once. V usage is TRBV24-1 and J usage is TRBJ2-3; 11 bases agree with TRBD2. This CDR3 is built from 16 residues. The V gene end was trimmed by 6 bases and the J gene end by 4 bases; junction bases not matched to a gene: 8. Looked up from germline, CDR1 is KGHDR and CDR2 is SFDVKD. The CDR3 DNA reads TGTGCCACCAGTACTAGCGGGGGTGGCGGGGCAGATACGCAGTATTTT. Translated: CATSTSGGGGADTQYF.

The chain recombines TRBV7-9 with TRBJ1-2, with D perhaps matching TRBD1 (5 bases). The germline V gene encodes CDR1 SEHNR and CDR2 FQNEAQ (reference sequence). V was cut by 6 bases and J by 6 bases, with 11 bases left in between. The CDR3 runs to 12 residues. The CDR3 DNA reads as TGTGCCAGCAGATGGCAGGGCGATGGCTACACCTTC. This sequence encodes CASRWQGDGYTF.

The CDR3 is CASSQVRAETQYF. CDR3 nucleotide sequence: TGCGCCAGCAGCCAAGTCCGAGCGGAGACCCAGTACTTC. The V and J genes are TRBV4-1 and TRBJ2-5, with D unclear. The germline V gene has CDR1 MGHRA and CDR2 YSYEKL. V was shortened by 1 base and J by 5 bases, with 8 bases between the two germline ends. There are 13 residues in the CDR3.

This clonotype was counted many times. This chain uses TRBV20-1 with TRBJ2-7; 9 bases map to TRBD1. From germline, CDR1 is DFQATT and CDR2 SNEGSKA (reference sequence). This CDR3 comprises 13 residues. J gave up 0 bases and V 5 bases, and 2 bases lay outside the gene matches. In DNA, the CDR3 is TGCAGTGCTGGACAGGGGCTCTCCTACGAGCAGTACTTC. Its protein is CSAGQGLSYEQYF.

This sequence joins TRBV5-1 and TRBJ2-7; no clear D. The CDR3 runs 13 residues. Trimming left V 7 bases short and J 2 bases short, with 13 bases between. CDR1 and CDR2 from the germline V gene are SGHRS and YFSETQ. The CDR3 sequence is CASGRTNPYEQYF. In DNA form, the CDR3 reads TGCGCCAGCGGTCGAACCAATCCCTACGAGCAGTACTTC.

The V and J genes are TRBV10-3 and TRBJ2-1, with 13 bases lining up with TRBD2. With V trimmed by 9 bases and J by 10 bases, 3 bases remained unmatched. The CDR3 totals 12 residues. Germline CDR1 reads ENHRY; CDR2 reads SYGVKD. The CDR3 DNA is TGTGCCATTGGACTAGCGGGAGAGGAGCAGTTCTTC. Translated, it gives CAIGLAGEEQFF.